This T cell receptor beta chain was captured in a study of cytomegalovirus exposure and HLA in healthy donors. Study-level background: A later analysis reported the same platform for the 120 or so validation repertoires and the 666 first-cohort repertoires.

The donors were members of the validation cohort comprising 120 subjects, separate from the roughly 730-subject first cohort. This CDR3 comprises 15 residues. The junction had 9 bases not matched to a gene; V was cut back by 4 bases and J by 6 bases. CDR1 and CDR2 (germline): PRHDT, FYEKMQ (reference sequence). TCRdb's copy holds only in-frame clones and misses some; the assay was immunoSEQ multiplex PCR. The sample lists roughly 98,000 clones, around 88% occurring once. Study observations and caveats: Rare sequences made up most TCRs, while some public TCRs were found in many donors.

In the case of this clone: Its antigen remains unidentified.

The sequence derives from a woman between 25 and 40 years old in good health and CMV-seronegative. The sample consisted of PBMCs. The rearrangement links TRBV13 to TRBJ2-3; TRBD1 matches at 8 bases. The DNA for the CDR3 is TGTGCCAGCAGCTCCACAGGGGGTGGGCGGGATACGCAGTATTTT. This translates into CASSSTGGGRDTQYF.